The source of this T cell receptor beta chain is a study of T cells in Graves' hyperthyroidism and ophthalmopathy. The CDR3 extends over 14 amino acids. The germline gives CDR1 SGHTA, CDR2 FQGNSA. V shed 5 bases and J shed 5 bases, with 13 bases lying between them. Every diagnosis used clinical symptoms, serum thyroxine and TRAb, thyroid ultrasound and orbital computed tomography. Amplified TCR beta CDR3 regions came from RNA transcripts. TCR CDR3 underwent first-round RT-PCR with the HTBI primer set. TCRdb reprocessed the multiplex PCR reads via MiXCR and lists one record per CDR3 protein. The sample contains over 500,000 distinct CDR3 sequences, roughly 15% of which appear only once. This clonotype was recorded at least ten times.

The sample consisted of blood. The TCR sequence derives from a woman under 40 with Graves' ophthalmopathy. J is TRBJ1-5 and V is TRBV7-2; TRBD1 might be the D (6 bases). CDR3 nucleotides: TGTGCCAGCAGCGTAGGACAGAAAGATCAGCCCCAGCATTTT. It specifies CASSVGQKDQPQHF.